The rows below give T cell receptor beta chains drawn from one sample of a study of CD8+ T cells in alopecia areata. Sequencing was performed with immunoSEQ multiplex PCR; in TCRdb, only in-frame clones are kept and a portion is missing. The data contain approximately 300,000 clones, 58% of them singletons. The starting material was CD4+ T cells sorted from blood, obtained at week 24, from a patient treated with tofacitinib. The receptors come from a human donor with alopecia areata. Both conserved end residues are part of each CDR3. Fields, in order: CDR3 protein, CDR3 DNA, D gene, V gene, J gene, clone size. The D gene is left open where the match is weak. Clone size is shown for a subset of rows, as once, few, many or a class of expanded clone.

CASSALGAADTQYF	TGTGCCAGCAGTGCGTTGGGGGCAGCAGATACGCAGTATTTT	.	TRBV6-5	TRBJ2-3	few
CASSPVGSSRTDTQYF	TGTGCCAGCAGCCCCGTCGGTTCCAGCAGGACAGATACGCAGTATTTT	.	TRBV5-4	TRBJ2-3	.
CASSLGLENTEAFF	TGCGCCAGCAGCCTCGGGTTAGAGAACACTGAAGCTTTCTTT	.	TRBV5-1	TRBJ1-1	.
CASSLEGLGVQYF	TGTGCCAGCAGCTTAGAGGGACTCGGTGTCCAGTACTTC	.	TRBV7-9	TRBJ2-5	few
CAISESEMRMGKNIQYF	TGTGCCATCAGTGAGTCGGAAATGAGGATGGGCAAAAACATTCAGTACTTC	.	TRBV10-3	TRBJ2-4	few
CATSRDPVGIAGYAQYF	TGTGCCACCAGCAGAGATCCGGTGGGGATAGCAGGATATGCCCAGTACTTC	.	TRBV15	TRBJ2-5	.
CSVRLLNTGELFF	TGCAGCGTTAGATTACTTAACACCGGGGAGCTGTTTTTT	.	TRBV29-1	TRBJ2-2	few
CASSPRQGAPYEQYF	TGTGCCAGCAGCCCGCGACAGGGGGCACCCTACGAGCAGTACTTC	TRBD1	TRBV28	TRBJ2-7	.
CASSKGTAGDTQYF	TGCGCCAGCAGCAAGGGGACAGCGGGTGATACGCAGTATTTT	.	TRBV5-1	TRBJ2-3	.
CSARDRVGYTF	TGCAGCGCCAGGGACAGGGTTGGCTACACCTTC	TRBD1	TRBV29-1	TRBJ1-2	few
CSVEGGNTEAFF	TGCAGCGTTGAAGGAGGGAACACTGAAGCTTTCTTT	.	TRBV29-1	TRBJ1-1	few
CASNEGRETQYF	TGTGCCAGCAACGAGGGGAGGGAGACCCAGTACTTC	.	TRBV28	TRBJ2-5	medium-sized
CASSNSPGREQYF	TGTGCCAGCAGCAACTCCCCAGGGCGCGAGCAGTACTTC	.	TRBV6-1	TRBJ2-7	.
CASSQEAGRPNPSPLHF	TGCGCCAGCAGCCAAGAGGCAGGGCGACCCAACCCTTCACCCCTCCACTTT	.	TRBV4-3	TRBJ1-6	few
CASSQDQIPQETQYF	TGCGCCAGCAGCCAAGATCAGATCCCCCAAGAGACCCAGTACTTC	.	TRBV4-1	TRBJ2-5	once
CASSRDRVDYNSPLHF	TGCGCCAGCAGCAGGGACAGGGTGGACTATAATTCACCCCTCCACTTT	TRBD1	TRBV4-1	TRBJ1-6	.
CAWSVAGRRYGYTF	TGTGCCTGGAGTGTGGCCGGGAGGCGGTATGGCTACACCTTC	.	TRBV30	TRBJ1-2	.
CASSQYQDNSPLHF	TGTGCCAGCAGCCAATATCAGGATAATTCACCCCTCCACTTT	.	TRBV4-2	TRBJ1-6	few
CSVTRQGAYEQYF	TGCAGCGTTACTCGGCAGGGGGCCTACGAGCAGTACTTC	TRBD1	TRBV29-1	TRBJ2-7	.
CASSLVQGGTYEQYF	TGTGCCAGCAGCTTAGTGCAGGGCGGAACCTACGAGCAGTACTTC	.	TRBV11-2	TRBJ2-7	.
CASSLGLHNEQFF	TGTGCCAGCAGCCTGGGACTCCACAATGAGCAGTTCTTC	.	TRBV11-3	TRBJ2-1	.
CSVQYEGRRGTEAFF	TGCAGCGTTCAGTACGAAGGGAGGCGTGGCACTGAAGCTTTCTTT	.	TRBV29-1	TRBJ1-1	.
CSVEAANTGELFF	TGCAGCGTTGAGGCAGCGAACACCGGGGAGCTGTTTTTT	.	TRBV29-1	TRBJ2-2	.
CAWGSWTGEQETQYF	TGTGCCTGGGGCAGCTGGACAGGAGAGCAAGAGACCCAGTACTTC	TRBD1	TRBV30	TRBJ2-5	.
CASSLDGLIYNEQFF	TGTGCCAGCAGCTTGGACGGACTGATCTACAATGAGCAGTTCTTC	.	TRBV11-2	TRBJ2-1	.
CAWSVWGREDEKLFF	TGTGCCTGGAGCGTCTGGGGGCGGGAGGATGAAAAACTGTTTTTT	.	TRBV30	TRBJ1-4	.
CASSVGGAEGELFF	TGTGCCAGCAGCGTCGGAGGGGCGGAGGGAGAACTGTTTTTT	.	TRBV9	TRBJ1-4	.
CASSQKVAGAEKTQYF	TGTGCCAGCAGCCAGAAGGTAGCGGGGGCGGAAAAGACCCAGTACTTC	TRBD2	TRBV7-2	TRBJ2-5	.
CAWREKGGAGNQPQHF	TGTGCCTGGAGGGAGAAGGGGGGGGCTGGCAATCAGCCCCAGCATTTT	.	TRBV30	TRBJ1-5	.
CAWSPPLVWGETQYF	TGTGCCTGGAGCCCCCCTCTAGTGTGGGGAGAGACCCAGTACTTC	.	TRBV30	TRBJ2-5	.
CASSGPRLNTEAFF	TGTGCCAGCAGTGGACCGCGGCTGAACACTGAAGCTTTCTTT	.	TRBV6-1	TRBJ1-1	few
CAISEQLAKNIQYF	TGTGCCATCAGTGAGCAGCTAGCCAAAAACATTCAGTACTTC	.	TRBV10-3	TRBJ2-4	.
CASSRGSGETQYF	TGTGCCAGCAGCAGAGGGAGTGGAGAGACCCAGTACTTC	.	TRBV7-9	TRBJ2-5	.
CASSNPSGFKETQYF	TGTGCCAGCAGCAACCCTAGCGGATTTAAAGAGACCCAGTACTTC	TRBD2	TRBV7-2	TRBJ2-5	.
CASSRDRLRGSLSSTDTQYF	TGTGCCAGCAGCCGAGATCGGCTTAGGGGGTCACTGAGTAGCACAGATACGCAGTATTTT	.	TRBV7-8	TRBJ2-3	.